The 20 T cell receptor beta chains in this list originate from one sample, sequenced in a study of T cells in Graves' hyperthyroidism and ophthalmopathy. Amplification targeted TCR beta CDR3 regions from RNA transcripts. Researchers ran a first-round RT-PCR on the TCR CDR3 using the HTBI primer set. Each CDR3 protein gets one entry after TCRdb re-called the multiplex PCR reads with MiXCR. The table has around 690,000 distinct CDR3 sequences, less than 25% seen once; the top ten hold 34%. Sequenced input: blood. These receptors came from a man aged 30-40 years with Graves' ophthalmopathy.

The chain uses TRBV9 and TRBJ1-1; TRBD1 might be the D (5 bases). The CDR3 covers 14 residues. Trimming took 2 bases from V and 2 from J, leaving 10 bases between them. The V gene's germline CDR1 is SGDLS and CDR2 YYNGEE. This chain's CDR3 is CASSVAQGNTEAFF. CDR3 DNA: TGTGCCAGCAGCGTCGCTCAGGGTAACACTGAAGCTTTCTTT.

CDR3 loop: CASSSGTLELNEQYF. CDR3 nucleotides: TGTGCCAGCAGTTCCGGGACCCTCGAACTCAACGAGCAGTACTTC. V gene TRBV27 combines with J gene TRBJ2-7; either TRBD1 or TRBD2 may supply D (5 bases each). The CDR3 is made up of 15 amino acids. The germline gives CDR1 MNHEY, CDR2 SMNVEV (reference sequence). V was shortened by 4 bases and J by 5 bases, with 18 bases between the two germline ends.

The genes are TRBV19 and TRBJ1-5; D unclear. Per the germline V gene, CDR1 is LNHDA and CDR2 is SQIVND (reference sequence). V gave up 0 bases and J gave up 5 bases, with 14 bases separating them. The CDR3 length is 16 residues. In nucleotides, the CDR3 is TGTGCCAGTAGTATAGATGGTAGTGTCCTAGATCAGCCCCAGCATTTT. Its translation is CASSIDGSVLDQPQHF.

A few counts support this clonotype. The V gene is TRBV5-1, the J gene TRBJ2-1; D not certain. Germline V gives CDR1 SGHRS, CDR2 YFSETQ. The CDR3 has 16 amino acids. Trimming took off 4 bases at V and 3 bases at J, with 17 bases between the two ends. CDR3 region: CASSEDLRLNYNEQFF. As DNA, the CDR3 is TGCGCCAGCAGCGAGGATCTCCGATTAAACTACAATGAGCAGTTCTTC.

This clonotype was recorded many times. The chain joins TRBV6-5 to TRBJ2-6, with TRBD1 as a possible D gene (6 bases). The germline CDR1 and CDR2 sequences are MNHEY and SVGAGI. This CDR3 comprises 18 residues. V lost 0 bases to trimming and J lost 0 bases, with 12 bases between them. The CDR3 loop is CASSYSSGTNSGANVLTF. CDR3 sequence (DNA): TGTGCCAGCAGTTACTCGAGTGGGACAAACTCTGGGGCCAACGTCCTGACTTTC.

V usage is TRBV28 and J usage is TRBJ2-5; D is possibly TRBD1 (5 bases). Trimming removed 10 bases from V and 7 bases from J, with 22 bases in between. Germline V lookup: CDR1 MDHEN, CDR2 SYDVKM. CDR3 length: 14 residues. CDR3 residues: CATRTGARVGTQYF. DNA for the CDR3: TGTGCCACCCGAACTGGGGCCAGGGTGGGGACCCAGTACTTC.

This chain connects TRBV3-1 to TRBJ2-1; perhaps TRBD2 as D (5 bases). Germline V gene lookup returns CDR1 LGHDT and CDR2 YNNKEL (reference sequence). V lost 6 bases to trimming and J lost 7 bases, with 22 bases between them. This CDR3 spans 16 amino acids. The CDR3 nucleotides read TGTGCCAGCAGTTTTCAGCGGACTGGAGTAATGAATGAGCAGTTCTTC. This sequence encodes CASSFQRTGVMNEQFF.

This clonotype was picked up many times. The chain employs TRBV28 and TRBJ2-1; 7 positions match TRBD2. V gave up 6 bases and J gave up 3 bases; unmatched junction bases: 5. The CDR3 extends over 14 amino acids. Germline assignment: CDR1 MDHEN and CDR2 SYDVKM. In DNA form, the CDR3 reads TGTGCCAGCAGCACTAGCGCGCTCTACAATGAGCAGTTCTTC. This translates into CASSTSALYNEQFF.

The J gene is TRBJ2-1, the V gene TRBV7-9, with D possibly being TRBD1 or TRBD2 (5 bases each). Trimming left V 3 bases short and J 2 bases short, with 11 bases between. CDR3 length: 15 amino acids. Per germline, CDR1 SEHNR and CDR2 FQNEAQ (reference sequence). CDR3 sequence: CASSFPRDPYNEQFF. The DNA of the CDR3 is TGTGCCAGCAGCTTCCCTAGGGACCCCTACAATGAGCAGTTCTTC. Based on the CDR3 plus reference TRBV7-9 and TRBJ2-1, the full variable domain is DTGVSQNPRHKITKRGQNVTFRCDPISEHNRLYWYRQTLGQGPEFLTYFQNEAQLEKSRLLSDRFSAERPKGSFSTLEIQRTEQGDSAMYLCASSFPRDPYNEQFFGPGTRLTVL.

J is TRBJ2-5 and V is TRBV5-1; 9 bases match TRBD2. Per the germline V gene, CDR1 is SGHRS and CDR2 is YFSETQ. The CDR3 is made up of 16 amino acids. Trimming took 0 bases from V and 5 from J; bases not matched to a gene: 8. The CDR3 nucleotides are TGCGCCAGCAGCTTGGTGGGCGGGAGGGCCTTTGAGACCCAGTACTTC. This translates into CASSLVGGRAFETQYF.

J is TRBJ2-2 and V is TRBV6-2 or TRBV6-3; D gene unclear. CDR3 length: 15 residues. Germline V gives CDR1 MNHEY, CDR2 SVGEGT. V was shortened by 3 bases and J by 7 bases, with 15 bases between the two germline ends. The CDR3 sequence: CASSYNPLGSGELFF. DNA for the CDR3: TGTGCCAGCAGTTATAACCCCCTTGGCAGCGGGGAGCTGTTTTTT.

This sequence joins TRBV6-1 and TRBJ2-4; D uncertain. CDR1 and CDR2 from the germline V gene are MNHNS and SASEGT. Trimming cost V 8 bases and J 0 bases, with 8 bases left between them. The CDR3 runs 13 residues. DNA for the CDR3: TGTGCCAGCCATGAATTAGCCAAAAACATTCAGTACTTC. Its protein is CASHELAKNIQYF.

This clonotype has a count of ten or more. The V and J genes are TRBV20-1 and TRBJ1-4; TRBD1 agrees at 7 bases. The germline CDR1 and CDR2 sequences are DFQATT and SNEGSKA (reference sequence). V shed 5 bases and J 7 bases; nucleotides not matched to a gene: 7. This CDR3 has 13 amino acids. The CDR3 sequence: CSAPRQGAEKLFF. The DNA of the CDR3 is TGCAGTGCTCCAAGACAGGGTGCTGAAAAACTGTTTTTT.

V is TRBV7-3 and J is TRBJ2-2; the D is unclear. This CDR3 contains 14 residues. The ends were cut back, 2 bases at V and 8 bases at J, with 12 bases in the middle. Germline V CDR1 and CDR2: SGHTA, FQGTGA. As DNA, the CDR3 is TGTGCCAGCAGCTTAGTAGGCCTGGGGGGGGAGCTGTTTTTT. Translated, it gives CASSLVGLGGELFF.

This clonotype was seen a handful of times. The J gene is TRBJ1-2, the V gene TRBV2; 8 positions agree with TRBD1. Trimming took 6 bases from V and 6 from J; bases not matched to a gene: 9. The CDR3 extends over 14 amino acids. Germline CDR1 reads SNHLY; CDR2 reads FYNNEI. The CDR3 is CASRSNGQGHGYTF. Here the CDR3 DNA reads TGTGCCAGCAGGAGTAATGGACAGGGCCATGGCTACACCTTC.

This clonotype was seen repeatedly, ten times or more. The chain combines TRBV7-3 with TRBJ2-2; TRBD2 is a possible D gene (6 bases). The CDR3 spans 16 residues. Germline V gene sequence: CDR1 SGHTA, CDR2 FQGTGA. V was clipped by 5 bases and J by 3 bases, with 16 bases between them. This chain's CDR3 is CASSQDGDSYTGELFF. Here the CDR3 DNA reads TGTGCCAGCAGCCAAGATGGGGACTCCTACACCGGGGAGCTGTTTTTT.

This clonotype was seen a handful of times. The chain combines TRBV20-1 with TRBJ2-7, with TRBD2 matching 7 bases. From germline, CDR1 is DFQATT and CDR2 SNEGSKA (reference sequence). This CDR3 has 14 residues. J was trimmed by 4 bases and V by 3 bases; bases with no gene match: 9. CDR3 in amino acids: CSASYGLGLYEQYF. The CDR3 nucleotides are TGCAGTGCTAGTTACGGACTAGGTCTTTACGAGCAGTACTTC.

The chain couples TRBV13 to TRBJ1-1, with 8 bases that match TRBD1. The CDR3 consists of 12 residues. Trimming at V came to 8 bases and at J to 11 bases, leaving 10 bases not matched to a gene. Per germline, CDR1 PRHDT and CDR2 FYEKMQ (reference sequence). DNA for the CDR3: TGTGCCAGCCAAAGTACAGGGGGAGTCGCTTTCTTT. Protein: CASQSTGGVAFF.

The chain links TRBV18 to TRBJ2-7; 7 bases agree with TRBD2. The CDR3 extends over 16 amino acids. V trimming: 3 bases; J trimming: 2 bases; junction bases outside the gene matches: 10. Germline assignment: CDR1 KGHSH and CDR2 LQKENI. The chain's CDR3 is CASSPLSGDGTYEQYF. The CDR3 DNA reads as TGTGCCAGCTCACCCCTAAGCGGGGACGGAACCTACGAGCAGTACTTC.

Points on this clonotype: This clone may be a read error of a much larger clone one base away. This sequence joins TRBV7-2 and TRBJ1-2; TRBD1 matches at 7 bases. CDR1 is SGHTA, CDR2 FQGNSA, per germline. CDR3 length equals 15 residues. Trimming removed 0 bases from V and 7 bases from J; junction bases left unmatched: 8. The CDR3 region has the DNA TGTGCCAGCAGCTTAGCGGGAGGGGGCAGGGGTGGCTACACCTTC. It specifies CASSLAGGGRGGYTF. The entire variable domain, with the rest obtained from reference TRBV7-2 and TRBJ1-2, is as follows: GAGVSQSPSNKVTEKGKDVELRCDPISGHTALYWYRQSLGQGLEFLIYFQGNSAPDKSGLPSDRFSAERTGGSVSTLTIQRTQQEDSAVYLCASSLAGGGRGGYTFGSGTRLTVV.